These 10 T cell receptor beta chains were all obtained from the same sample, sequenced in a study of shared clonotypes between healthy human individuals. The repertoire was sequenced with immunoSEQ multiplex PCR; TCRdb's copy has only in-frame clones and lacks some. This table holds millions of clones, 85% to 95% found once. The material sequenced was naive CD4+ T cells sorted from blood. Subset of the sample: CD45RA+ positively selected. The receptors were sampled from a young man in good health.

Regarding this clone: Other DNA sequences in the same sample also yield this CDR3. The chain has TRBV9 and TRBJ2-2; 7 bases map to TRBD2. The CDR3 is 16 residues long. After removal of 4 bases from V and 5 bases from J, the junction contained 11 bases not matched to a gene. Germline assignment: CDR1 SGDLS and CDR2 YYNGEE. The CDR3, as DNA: TGTGCCAGCAGCCCTCCGGGTAGGGAGGGGACCGGGGAGCTGTTTTTT. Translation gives CASSPPGREGTGELFF.

CDR3 residues: CASSYSKTGGNTIYF. DNA of the CDR3: TGTGCCAGCAGTTACTCGAAGACAGGGGGAAACACCATATATTTT. The rearrangement joins TRBV6-5 to TRBJ1-3, with TRBD1 matching over 7 bases. V was clipped by 0 bases and J by 4 bases; unmatched bases: 3. There are 15 residues in the CDR3. The germline V gene has CDR1 MNHEY and CDR2 SVGAGI.

CDR3: CASNPRTGFSYEQYF. CDR3 coding DNA: TGTGCCAGCAACCCCCGGACAGGCTTCTCCTACGAGCAGTACTTC. The chain employs TRBV7-8 and TRBJ2-7, with 7 bases identical to TRBD1. Unmatched junction bases numbered 9, after V lost 7 bases and J lost 0 bases. The CDR3 is 15 residues long. Looked up from germline, CDR1 is SGHVS and CDR2 is FQNEAQ. Drawing the rest from reference TRBV7-8 and TRBJ2-7, the complete variable domain is GAGVSQSPRYKVAKRGQDVALRCDPISGHVSLFWYQQALGQGPEFLTYFQNEAQLDKSGLPSDRFFAERPEGSVSTLKIQRTQQEDSAVYLCASNPRTGFSYEQYFGPGTRLTVT.

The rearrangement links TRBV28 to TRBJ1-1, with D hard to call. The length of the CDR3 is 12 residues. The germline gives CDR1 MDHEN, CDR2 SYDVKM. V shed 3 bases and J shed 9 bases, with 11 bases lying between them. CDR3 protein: CASSFGTVKAFF. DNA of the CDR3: TGTGCCAGCAGTTTTGGTACAGTGAAAGCTTTCTTT.

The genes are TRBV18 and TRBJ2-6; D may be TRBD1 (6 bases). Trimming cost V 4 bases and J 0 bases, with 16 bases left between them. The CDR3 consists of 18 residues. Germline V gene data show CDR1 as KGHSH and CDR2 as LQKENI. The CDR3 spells CASSRAGTTSSGANVLTF. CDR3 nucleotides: TGTGCCAGCTCACGGGCCGGGACAACCTCCTCTGGGGCCAACGTCCTGACTTTC. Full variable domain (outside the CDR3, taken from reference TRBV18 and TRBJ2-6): NAGVMQNPRHLVRRRGQEARLRCSPMKGHSHVYWYRQLPEEGLKFMVYLQKENIIDESGMPKERFSAEFPKEGPSILRIQQVVRGDSAAYFCASSRAGTTSSGANVLTFGAGSRLTVL.

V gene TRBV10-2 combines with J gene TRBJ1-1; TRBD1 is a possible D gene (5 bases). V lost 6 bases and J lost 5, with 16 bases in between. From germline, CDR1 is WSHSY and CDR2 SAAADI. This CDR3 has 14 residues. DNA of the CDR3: TGCGCCAGCAGCCCGGGACGGGAGGGGACTGAAGCTTTCTTT. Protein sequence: CASSPGREGTEAFF.

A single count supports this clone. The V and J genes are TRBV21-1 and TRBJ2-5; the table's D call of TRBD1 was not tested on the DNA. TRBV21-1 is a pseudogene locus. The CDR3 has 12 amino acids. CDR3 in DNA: TGTGCCAGCACGACAGTCCAAGAGACCCAGTACTTC. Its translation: CASTTVQETQYF.

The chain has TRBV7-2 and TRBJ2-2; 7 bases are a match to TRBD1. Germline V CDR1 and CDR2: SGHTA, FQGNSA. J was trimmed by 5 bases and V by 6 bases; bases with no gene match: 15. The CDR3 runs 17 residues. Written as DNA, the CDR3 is TGTGCCAGCAGTTACGACCCCGGGACAGTTGGGACCGGGGAGCTGTTTTTT. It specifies CASSYDPGTVGTGELFF.

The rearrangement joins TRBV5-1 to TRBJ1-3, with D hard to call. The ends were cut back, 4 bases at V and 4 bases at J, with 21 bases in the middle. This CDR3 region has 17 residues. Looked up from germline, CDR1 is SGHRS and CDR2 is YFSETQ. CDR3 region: CASSVGNIRTGGNTIYF. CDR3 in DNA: TGCGCCAGCAGCGTAGGAAACATACGGACCGGGGGAAACACCATATATTTT. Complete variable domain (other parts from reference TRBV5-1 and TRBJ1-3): KAGVTQTPRYLIKTRGQQVTLSCSPISGHRSVSWYQQTPGQGLQFLFEYFSETQRNKGNFPGRFSGRQFSNSRSEMNVSTLELGDSALYLCASSVGNIRTGGNTIYFGEGSWLTVV.

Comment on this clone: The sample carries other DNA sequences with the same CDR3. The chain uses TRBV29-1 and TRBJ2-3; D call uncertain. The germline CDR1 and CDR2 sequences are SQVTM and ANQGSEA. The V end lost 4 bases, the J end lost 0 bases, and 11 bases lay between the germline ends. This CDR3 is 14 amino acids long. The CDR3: CSVADRGSTDTQYF. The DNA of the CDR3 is TGCAGCGTTGCAGATCGTGGTAGCACAGATACGCAGTATTTT.